This is a list of T cell receptor beta chains from one sample in a study of cytomegalovirus exposure and HLA in healthy donors. The data were produced by immunoSEQ multiplex PCR, yet TCRdb's version contains in-frame clones alone and is incomplete. The sample consists of about 140,000 clones, 60% to 80% of them appearing once. Sequencing was carried out using PBMCs. Receptors were obtained from a man aged 18-30 years in good health and CMV-seronegative. The CDR3 runs from the conserved cysteine through the conserved F or W. D genes are given only for firm matches. Clone size is not always given. Where it is, it says once, few, many or a class for expanded clones.

size: NA; D: NA; J: TRBJ1-5; V: TRBV30; DNA: TGTGCCTGGAGTGTAGAAGGGGATCAGCCCCAGCATTTT; CDR3: CAWSVEGDQPQHF
size: NA; D: NA; J: TRBJ2-7; V: TRBV7-2; DNA: TGTGCCAGCAGCTTAGGAGGGGGGGCCTACAACTACGAGCAGTACTTC; CDR3: CASSLGGGAYNYEQYF
size: NA; D: NA; J: TRBJ2-2; V: TRBV12-2; DNA: TGTGCAAGTCGCTTATTGGTACAGGGGCCGAGTAGGGAGCTGTTTTTT; CDR3: CASRLLVQGPSRELFF
size: NA; D: TRBD1; J: TRBJ1-2; V: TRBV6-5; DNA: TGTGCCAGCAGGGGGACAGCTAACTATGGCTACACCTTC; CDR3: CASRGTANYGYTF
size: NA; D: TRBD1; J: TRBJ2-5; V: TRBV9; DNA: TGTGCCAGCAGCCTAACAGGGGGGCCCCAAGAGACCCAGTACTTC; CDR3: CASSLTGGPQETQYF
size: NA; D: NA; J: TRBJ2-7; V: TRBV6-6; DNA: TGTGCCAGCAGCACCCTGACAGGCTCCTACGAGCAGTACTTC; CDR3: CASSTLTGSYEQYF
size: few; D: TRBD1; J: TRBJ2-7; V: TRBV5-6; DNA: TGTGCCAGCAGCTTAGGCCGACAGGGCTACTCCTACGAGCAGTACTTC; CDR3: CASSLGRQGYSYEQYF
size: NA; D: NA; J: TRBJ2-3; V: TRBV29-1; DNA: TGCAGCGTTGAGGGGCTAGGGGCGGAGTGGAATACGCAGTATTTT; CDR3: CSVEGLGAEWNTQYF
size: NA; D: TRBD1; J: TRBJ1-1; V: TRBV19; DNA: TGTGCCAGTACCGGGACAGGGGGTTTGAACACTGAAGCTTTCTTT; CDR3: CASTGTGGLNTEAFF
size: once; D: NA; J: TRBJ1-2; V: TRBV27; DNA: TGTGCCAGCAGTTTCAGGACGGGGACTTATGGCTACACCTTC; CDR3: CASSFRTGTYGYTF
size: NA; D: NA; J: TRBJ1-1; V: TRBV19; DNA: TGTGCCAGTAGTATTTCCCGAGGGAACACTGAAGCTTTCTTT; CDR3: CASSISRGNTEAFF